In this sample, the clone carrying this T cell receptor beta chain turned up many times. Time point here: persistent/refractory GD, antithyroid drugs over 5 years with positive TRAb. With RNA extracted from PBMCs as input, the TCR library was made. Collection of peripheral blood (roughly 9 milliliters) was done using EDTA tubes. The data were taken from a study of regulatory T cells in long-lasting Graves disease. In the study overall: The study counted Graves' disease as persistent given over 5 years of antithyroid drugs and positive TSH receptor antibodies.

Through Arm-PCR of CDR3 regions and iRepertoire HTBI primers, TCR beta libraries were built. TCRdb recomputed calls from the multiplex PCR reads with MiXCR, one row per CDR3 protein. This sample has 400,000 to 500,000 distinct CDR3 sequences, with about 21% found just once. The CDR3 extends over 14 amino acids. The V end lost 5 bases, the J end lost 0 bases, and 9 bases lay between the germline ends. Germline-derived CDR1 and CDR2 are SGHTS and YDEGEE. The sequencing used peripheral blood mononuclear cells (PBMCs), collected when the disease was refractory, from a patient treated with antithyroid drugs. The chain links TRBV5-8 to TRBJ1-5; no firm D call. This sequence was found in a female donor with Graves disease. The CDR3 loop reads CASSYPISNQPQHF. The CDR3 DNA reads TGTGCCAGCAGTTATCCGATTAGCAATCAGCCCCAGCATTTT.